One and the same sample provided the 6 T cell receptor beta chains below, sequenced in a study of immune evolution from preneoplasia to lung adenocarcinoma. Measured with immunoSEQ multiplex PCR; TCRdb has only the in-frame clones, and not every one. The sample records roughly 4,200 clones, around three quarters being singletons. Sequenced sample: FFPE invasive lung adenocarcinoma tissue. All receptors come from a person between 65 and 79 years old with invasive lung adenocarcinoma. Some clones in this sample may be carry-over from other donors' samples.

The CDR3 DNA reads as TGCGCCAGCAGCTTGGTTTCTAGGGGTATGAACACTGAAGCTTTCTTT. The encoded protein is CASSLVSRGMNTEAFF. This sequence joins TRBV5-1 and TRBJ1-1; possibly TRBD1 for D (5 bases). V was trimmed by 0 bases and J by 0 bases, leaving 12 bases between them. The CDR3 consists of 16 residues. Germline CDR1 reads SGHRS; CDR2 reads YFSETQ. The whole variable domain, filled in from reference TRBV5-1 and TRBJ1-1, reads KAGVTQTPRYLIKTRGQQVTLSCSPISGHRSVSWYQQTPGQGLQFLFEYFSETQRNKGNFPGRFSGRQFSNSRSEMNVSTLELGDSALYLCASSLVSRGMNTEAFFGQGTRLTVV.

The chain uses TRBV10-3 and TRBJ1-4; perhaps TRBD1 as D (6 bases). The V and J ends lost 11 bases and 7 bases respectively, with 11 bases between them. The CDR3 is made up of 11 amino acids. CDR1 and CDR2 (germline): ENHRY, SYGVKD. CDR3: CAPGQFEKLFF. The CDR3 DNA is TGTGCCCCGGGACAATTTGAAAAACTGTTTTTT.

The gene calls are TRBV5-1 and TRBJ2-7; unclear D gene. Trimming removed 4 bases from V and 5 bases from J, with 7 bases in between. Germline V gene lookup returns CDR1 SGHRS and CDR2 YFSETQ. There are 11 residues in the CDR3. This chain's CDR3 is CASSREDEQYF. The CDR3 region has the DNA TGCGCCAGCAGCCGTGAGGACGAGCAGTACTTC.

The CDR3 nucleotides read TGTGCCAGCAGCTTCCGGGGAAGGGGTGAAGCTTTCTTT. Residues: CASSFRGRGEAFF. This chain connects TRBV5-8 to TRBJ1-1; TRBD1 might be the D (5 bases). The CDR3 has 13 residues. Trimming pared 2 bases from V and 7 bases from J, leaving 12 bases between. Germline CDR1 SGHTS, CDR2 YDEGEE.

The CDR3 reads CAWSSLDEQFF. For the CDR3, the DNA is TGTGCCTGGAGTTCCTTGGATGAGCAGTTCTTC. The rearrangement joins TRBV30 to TRBJ2-1; D call uncertain. Trimming shortened V by 2 bases and J by 8 bases, and 7 bases separated the two germline ends. Looked up from germline, CDR1 is GTSNPN and CDR2 is SVGIG (reference sequence). This CDR3 contains 11 residues.

This clone counts as large. The chain recombines TRBV4-2 with TRBJ2-4; D possibly corresponds to TRBD2 (5 bases). This CDR3 comprises 17 residues. With 1 base removed from V and 9 bases from J, the gap between germline ends came to 22 bases. Looked up from germline, CDR1 is LGHNA and CDR2 is YNFKEQ. CDR3 sequence reads: CASSQVSTFPSEGIQYF. The CDR3 DNA reads as TGTGCCAGCAGCCAAGTTTCGACTTTCCCATCCGAGGGCATTCAGTACTTC.